The 21 T cell receptor beta chains below were found in one sample sequenced in a study of T cells after yellow fever vaccination. TCRdb redid the calling of the 5' RACE reads with MiXCR, one entry per CDR3 protein. The sample yields hundreds of thousands of distinct CDR3 sequences, 9% to 15% seen once. The sample consisted of PBMCs, taken on the day of the yellow fever booster vaccination. These TCRs come from a man aged 25 to 40 who received the YFV17D yellow fever vaccine.

This clonotype has more than one count but fewer than ten. The genes are TRBV7-9 and TRBJ1-2; D is possibly TRBD1 (5 bases). The CDR3 is 16 amino acids. CDR1 and CDR2 (germline): SEHNR, FQNEAQ (reference sequence). V dropped 0 bases and J dropped 9 bases, with 20 bases sitting between them. CDR3 DNA: TGTGCCAGCAGCTTAGCGAGGGACGGAGTCCGGTATAGCTACACCTTC. Amino acids: CASSLARDGVRYSYTF.

The chain couples TRBV11-3 to TRBJ2-2; 9 nucleotides line up with TRBD1. The CDR3 runs to 15 residues. J lost 3 bases, V lost 3 bases, and 2 bases had no gene match. Germline V gene data show CDR1 as SGHNT and CDR2 as YENEEA. The DNA of the CDR3 is TGTGCCAGCAGCTTGGGACAGGGTCACACCGGGGAGCTGTTTTTT. Translated, it gives CASSLGQGHTGELFF.

The chain has TRBV27 and TRBJ2-3, with 10 nucleotides matching TRBD2. Looked up from germline, CDR1 is MNHEY and CDR2 is SMNVEV (reference sequence). The J segment lost 4 bases and the V segment lost 4 bases, leaving 5 bases of the junction unmatched. This CDR3 is 15 amino acids long. As DNA, the CDR3 is TGTGCCAGCAGTTCAGCGGGAGGGTACTCAGATACGCAGTATTTT. It yields the protein CASSSAGGYSDTQYF.

In this sample, this clonotype turned up many times. The gene calls are TRBV18 and TRBJ2-7; unclear D gene. The CDR3 loop spans 12 amino acids. Germline V lookup: CDR1 KGHSH, CDR2 LQKENI. The germline V and J ends were trimmed by 6 bases and 2 bases, with 8 bases remaining between them. CDR3 nucleotides: TGTGCCAGCTCCCCCTCCCCCTACGAGCAGTACTTC. Protein product: CASSPSPYEQYF.

This clonotype was seen only a few times. V is TRBV20-1 and J is TRBJ2-1; possibly TRBD2 for D (6 bases). V was shortened by 5 bases and J by 4 bases, with 21 bases between the two germline ends. This CDR3 is built from 16 residues. The V gene's germline CDR1 is DFQATT and CDR2 SNEGSKA (reference sequence). CDR3 DNA: TGCAGTGCTTCTCCCCGGAGGGGCGGAGGATACAATGAGCAGTTCTTC. Protein sequence: CSASPRRGGGYNEQFF.

The CDR3 sequence is CASTQQGGTTEKLFF. The CDR3 DNA follows: TGTGCCAGCACCCAGCAGGGAGGAACGACTGAAAAACTGTTTTTT. This sequence joins TRBV6-1 and TRBJ1-4; D perhaps matches TRBD1 (5 bases). The CDR3 has 15 amino acids. Trimming shortened V by 7 bases and J by 7 bases, and 19 bases separated the two germline ends. Germline values: CDR1 MNHNS, CDR2 SASEGT.

This clonotype was detected a few times. V is TRBV15 and J is TRBJ2-2; D is uncertain. V gave up 1 base and J gave up 0 bases, with 6 bases separating them. Germline values: CDR1 LNHNV, CDR2 YYDKDF (reference sequence). The CDR3 runs to 15 residues. CDR3 in DNA: TGTGCCACCAGCAGAGGCAGCGCGAACACCGGGGAGCTGTTTTTT. This codes for CATSRGSANTGELFF.

V and J are TRBV14 and TRBJ2-5; 8 bases fit TRBD1. The CDR3 length is 17 residues. J was trimmed by 3 bases and V by 3 bases; bases with no gene match: 12. CDR1 and CDR2 from the germline V gene are SGHDN and FVKESK. CDR3 sequence reads: CASSHLPGRGPEETQYF. The CDR3 nucleotides read TGTGCCAGCAGCCACCTCCCGGGCAGGGGGCCTGAAGAGACCCAGTACTTC.

The chain is built from TRBV6-2 or TRBV6-3 and TRBJ2-7, with 10 bases lining up with TRBD2. Trimming at V came to 5 bases and at J to 0 bases, leaving 22 bases not matched to a gene. The V gene's germline CDR1 is MNHEY and CDR2 SVGEGT. This CDR3 contains 21 residues. The CDR3 sequence is CASSNFTGLAEPRRPSYEQYF. The DNA of the CDR3 is TGTGCCAGCAGTAACTTTACTGGACTAGCGGAGCCTCGGAGGCCCTCCTACGAGCAGTACTTC.

This clonotype has at least ten counts. The chain carries TRBV7-2 and TRBJ2-3; 13 nucleotides agree with TRBD2. V shed 3 bases and J 5 bases; nucleotides not matched to a gene: 8. From germline, CDR1 is SGHTA and CDR2 FQGNSA. The CDR3 runs 17 residues. The CDR3: CASSFSGLAGVRDTQYF. The CDR3 nucleotides read TGTGCCAGCAGCTTCTCAGGACTAGCGGGAGTTCGAGATACGCAGTATTTT.

The CDR3 nucleotides are TGCAGCGTCGCTATTAGCGGGAGGGCGGGCAATGAGCAGTTCTTC. Translating gives CSVAISGRAGNEQFF. This sequence joins TRBV29-1 and TRBJ2-1, with TRBD2 identical over 11 bases. CDR3 length equals 15 residues. Per germline, CDR1 SQVTM and CDR2 ANQGSEA. Trimming took 6 bases from V and 6 from J; bases not matched to a gene: 10.

This sequence joins TRBV7-8 and TRBJ2-1; no definite D call. V lost 0 bases and J 3 bases, leaving 6 bases between the germline ends. Looked up from germline, CDR1 is SGHVS and CDR2 is FQNEAQ. CDR3 length: 14 amino acids. CDR3 residues: CASSLAAYYNEQFF. CDR3 DNA: TGTGCCAGCAGCTTAGCGGCCTACTACAATGAGCAGTTCTTC. Complete variable domain (other parts from reference TRBV7-8 and TRBJ2-1): GAGVSQSPRYKVAKRGQDVALRCDPISGHVSLFWYQQALGQGPEFLTYFQNEAQLDKSGLPSDRFFAERPEGSVSTLKIQRTQQEDSAVYLCASSLAAYYNEQFFGPGTRLTVL.

In this sample, this clonotype turned up a few times. The J gene is TRBJ1-1, the V gene TRBV20-1, with 10 bases lining up with TRBD1. V trimming: 0 bases; J trimming: 4 bases; junction bases outside the gene matches: 11. CDR1 is DFQATT and CDR2 is SNEGSKA in the germline V gene (reference sequence). CDR3 length: 17 amino acids. The CDR3 loop reads CSARDPLRQGAGTEAFF. DNA for the CDR3: TGCAGTGCTAGAGATCCCCTAAGACAGGGGGCCGGCACTGAAGCTTTCTTT.

The table lists this clonotype with many counts. V and J are TRBV7-8 and TRBJ1-1, with D possibly being TRBD1 (6 bases). This CDR3 is built from 13 residues. Per germline, CDR1 SGHVS and CDR2 FQNEAQ. The V and J ends lost 4 bases and 2 bases respectively, with 8 bases between them. The CDR3 sequence: CASSSRGNTEAFF. As DNA, the CDR3 is TGTGCCAGCAGCTCCAGGGGAAACACTGAAGCTTTCTTT. Together with reference TRBV7-8 and TRBJ1-1, the CDR3 gives the full variable domain: GAGVSQSPRYKVAKRGQDVALRCDPISGHVSLFWYQQALGQGPEFLTYFQNEAQLDKSGLPSDRFFAERPEGSVSTLKIQRTQQEDSAVYLCASSSRGNTEAFFGQGTRLTVV.

The V call is TRBV10-3, the J call TRBJ2-7; the D gene is possibly TRBD2 (6 bases). The CDR3 extends over 16 amino acids. Trimming cost V 8 bases and J 0 bases, with 20 bases left between them. Looked up from germline, CDR1 is ENHRY and CDR2 is SYGVKD. The CDR3 DNA follows: TGTGCCATCCAGGAGGGGCTGGAAAGGGTCTCCTACGAGCAGTACTTC. This encodes CAIQEGLERVSYEQYF.

This clonotype has a handful of counts. This rearrangement joins TRBV4-2 to TRBJ2-7; D may be TRBD2 (5 bases). The CDR3 consists of 17 residues. In germline, CDR1 is LGHNA, CDR2 YNFKEQ. V was pared by 3 bases and J by 0 bases, with 18 bases between. The CDR3 protein is CASSHQGLTQHSYEQYF. DNA for the CDR3: TGTGCCAGCAGCCACCAAGGACTGACTCAACACTCCTACGAGCAGTACTTC.

This clonotype was seen a handful of times. The rearrangement joins TRBV9 to TRBJ1-3; D ambiguous. CDR3 length: 14 residues. V was pared by 4 bases and J by 2 bases, with 10 bases between. Germline V gene sequence: CDR1 SGDLS, CDR2 YYNGEE. The CDR3 protein is CASSKVGTGNTIYF. CDR3 bases: TGTGCCAGCAGCAAGGTGGGAACTGGAAACACCATATATTTT.

The CDR3 DNA sequence: TGTGCCAGTAGTATAGATCGGCGGGGGGAGGCCTATGGCTACACCTTC. Its protein is CASSIDRRGEAYGYTF. The chain links TRBV19 to TRBJ1-2, with a weak D call TRBD1 (5 bases). CDR1 LNHDA and CDR2 SQIVND come from the germline V gene (reference sequence). V lost 0 bases to trimming and J lost 4 bases, with 15 bases between them. This CDR3 has 16 residues. Based on the CDR3 plus reference TRBV19 and TRBJ1-2, the full variable domain is DGGITQSPKYLFRKEGQNVTLSCEQNLNHDAMYWYRQDPGQGLRLIYYSQIVNDFQKGDIAEGYSVSREKKESFPLTVTSAQKNPTAFYLCASSIDRRGEAYGYTFGSGTRLTVV.

This chain links TRBV29-1 with TRBJ2-3; maybe TRBD2 (7 bases). V was trimmed by 6 bases and J by 7 bases, leaving 17 bases between them. Germline values: CDR1 SQVTM, CDR2 ANQGSEA. The CDR3 loop spans 13 amino acids. The CDR3 reads CSVSKGGGHTQYF. The CDR3 coding sequence is TGCAGCGTGTCGAAGGGGGGGGGTCATACGCAGTATTTT.

The chain carries TRBV4-2 and TRBJ2-3; D is unclear. This CDR3 contains 14 residues. V was shortened by 0 bases and J by 2 bases, with 6 bases between the two germline ends. The germline CDR1 and CDR2 sequences are LGHNA and YNFKEQ. This CDR3 is CASSQDGLTDTQYF. The CDR3 nucleotides are TGTGCCAGCAGCCAAGATGGCCTCACAGATACGCAGTATTTT.

This clonotype was observed a few times. This chain uses TRBV12-3 or TRBV12-4 with TRBJ2-6; D may be TRBD2 (5 bases). Trimming removed 4 bases from V and 0 bases from J, with 10 bases in between. The CDR3 length is 16 residues. The CDR3 DNA is TGTGCCAGCAGTTCCCCGAGGGTCTCTGGGGCCAACGTCCTGACTTTC. Translation gives CASSSPRVSGANVLTF.